This TCR beta chain is drawn from a study of vaccination and CD4 T cells after COVID-19. Germline lookup yields CDR1 DFQATT and CDR2 SNEGSKA (reference sequence). This CDR3 has 14 residues. V gave up 0 bases and J gave up 6 bases, with 14 bases separating them. Scientists ran DNA taken from cultured CD4+ T cells through the Oncomine TCR Beta short-read assay for sequencing. Genomic DNA extraction was carried out from cultured CD4+ T cells. From the PCR reads, TCRdb called clonotypes with MiXCR, one entry per CDR3 protein. The sample holds around 7,700 distinct CDR3 sequences, 50% to 70% seen once. Study-wide points: Convalescent patients had a median roughly 90% of reactive clones appearing only post-vaccination.

Remarks on this clonotype: Its antigen is unknown.

Regarding treatment: 10-day PBMC culture with coronavirus spike peptide pools or control peptides (ViraFEST assay). For ViraFEST, peptide pools expanded antigen-specific T cells, after which the TCRs were sequenced. Per well, some 2.2 million PBMCs were cultured in the presence of around 11 IU/ml IL-2 and approximately 10 ug/ml peptide pools. The chain links TRBV20-1 to TRBJ1-2, with D tentatively TRBD1 (5 bases). This sequence originates from a human donor who had recovered from COVID-19. The sequencing input was CD4+ T cells from blood, cultured in vitro. Here the CDR3 reads CSARDWGGEDGYTF. DNA for the CDR3: TGCAGTGCTAGAGACTGGGGAGGGGAGGATGGCTACACCTTC.